The next 20 T cell receptor beta chains were all read from a single sample in a study of PD-L1 blockade in urothelial cancer. The method was immunoSEQ multiplex PCR; TCRdb's version includes in-frame clones alone and lacks a portion of them. Among around 53,000 clones listed, over 75% were seen once. Here the sequenced sample was PBMCs, taken around atezolizumab (anti-PD-L1) treatment. The receptors stem from a man aged 35 to 55 with urothelial cancer.

The chain combines TRBV28 with TRBJ2-4, with D perhaps matching TRBD1 (6 bases). The CDR3 runs 13 residues. The ends were cut back, 5 bases at V and 2 bases at J, with 7 bases in the middle. From germline, CDR1 is MDHEN and CDR2 SYDVKM. The CDR3 sequence: CASSRDTKNIQYF. The CDR3 region has the DNA TGTGCCAGCAGTAGGGACACCAAAAACATTCAGTACTTC.

This clone was counted a few times. The chain links TRBV28 to TRBJ2-7, with a tentative D call TRBD2 (5 bases). The CDR3 consists of 14 residues. The V end was cut by 5 bases, the J end by 0 bases, with 11 bases between. In germline, CDR1 is MDHEN, CDR2 SYDVKM. The CDR3 nucleotides are TGTGCCAGCAGTCCCTCGGGGAGCTCCTACGAGCAGTACTTC. Protein product: CASSPSGSSYEQYF. Drawing the rest from reference TRBV28 and TRBJ2-7, the complete variable domain is DVKVTQSSRYLVKRTGEKVFLECVQDMDHENMFWYRQDPGLGLRLIYFSYDVKMKEKGDIPEGYSVSREKKERFSLILESASTNQTSMYLCASSPSGSSYEQYFGPGTRLTVT.

The rearrangement links TRBV27 to TRBJ2-1; 9 bases match TRBD2. V dropped 6 bases and J dropped 0; count of bases not matched to a gene: 9. Germline values: CDR1 MNHEY, CDR2 SMNVEV (reference sequence). The CDR3 has 17 residues. The CDR3 spells CASRGAGGVGSYNEQFF. DNA of the CDR3: TGTGCCAGCAGGGGAGCGGGAGGTGTTGGCTCCTACAATGAGCAGTTCTTC.

This chain links TRBV27 with TRBJ1-2; D gene ambiguous. The CDR3 has 13 amino acids. V was trimmed by 0 bases and J by 8 bases, leaving 10 bases between them. Germline assignment: CDR1 MNHEY and CDR2 SMNVEV (reference sequence). The CDR3 loop is CASSLSRVGGYTF. CDR3 nucleotide sequence: TGTGCCAGCAGTTTATCCCGGGTTGGAGGCTACACCTTC.

The J gene is TRBJ2-5, the V gene TRBV7-2; 8 nucleotides agree with TRBD2. Germline V gene data show CDR1 as SGHTA and CDR2 as FQGNSA. The trim removed 6 bases at V and 1 base at J, leaving 7 bases unmatched. The CDR3 is 15 residues long. CDR3 sequence reads: CASSLSGTPQETQYF. The CDR3 DNA reads TGTGCCAGCAGTCTTAGCGGGACCCCCCAAGAGACCCAGTACTTC.

The table lists this clone with a few counts. The chain recombines TRBV2 with TRBJ2-7; tentatively, D is TRBD1 (6 bases). The germline V and J ends were trimmed by 8 bases and 0 bases, with 17 bases remaining between them. The length of the CDR3 is 15 residues. In germline, CDR1 is SNHLY, CDR2 FYNNEI. CDR3 region: CASSPDRRSSYEQYF. As DNA, the CDR3 is TGTGCCAGCTCACCTGACAGGAGGAGCTCCTACGAGCAGTACTTC.

This chain joins TRBV27 and TRBJ1-2; the match to TRBD1 covers 8 bases. J gave up 4 bases and V 5 bases, and 6 bases lay outside the gene matches. The CDR3 spans 14 residues. CDR1 MNHEY and CDR2 SMNVEV come from the germline V gene (reference sequence). CDR3 in amino acids: CASSTIQGVYGYTF. CDR3 bases: TGTGCCAGCAGTACCATACAGGGGGTCTATGGCTACACCTTC.

The chain uses TRBV7-6 and TRBJ2-5; 9 bases are a match to TRBD2. The ends lost 3 bases at V and 5 bases at J; junction bases unmatched: 13. Germline CDR1 reads SGHVS; CDR2 reads FNYEAQ. This CDR3 is 17 amino acids long. CDR3 protein: CASSFPALAGVWETQYF. CDR3 sequence (DNA): TGTGCCAGCAGCTTCCCGGCGTTAGCGGGAGTATGGGAGACCCAGTACTTC.

The CDR3 nucleotides read TGCGCCAGCAGCTTGGGGGGGACTAGCACAGATACGCAGTATTTT. Encoded protein: CASSLGGTSTDTQYF. V is TRBV5-1 and J is TRBJ2-3; D possibly corresponds to TRBD2 (6 bases). This CDR3 spans 15 amino acids. Trimming removed 0 bases at V and 0 bases at J, with 8 bases between. The germline gives CDR1 SGHRS, CDR2 YFSETQ.

The chain couples TRBV5-1 to TRBJ2-7; D perhaps matches TRBD1 (6 bases). Germline V gene sequence: CDR1 SGHRS, CDR2 YFSETQ. V shed 4 bases and J shed 5 bases, with 10 bases lying between them. The CDR3 length is 12 residues. The CDR3, as DNA: TGCGCCAGCAGCAGGCAGGGGAACGAGCAGTACTTC. Translated: CASSRQGNEQYF.

V and J are TRBV28 and TRBJ2-1; D might be TRBD2 (5 bases). V lost 0 bases to trimming and J lost 6 bases, with 15 bases between them. The CDR3 is 16 amino acids. In germline, CDR1 is MDHEN, CDR2 SYDVKM. CDR3 protein: CASSLWERRKANEQFF. DNA for the CDR3: TGTGCCAGCAGTTTATGGGAGCGGAGGAAGGCCAATGAGCAGTTCTTC.

This chain joins TRBV4-3 and TRBJ2-1; D possibly corresponds to TRBD1 (5 bases). The CDR3 is 15 residues long. V lost 1 base, J lost 8 bases, and 15 bases lay in between. The V gene's germline CDR1 is LGHNA and CDR2 YSLEER. CDR3 amino acids: CASSQARRGIDEQFF. DNA for the CDR3: TGCGCCAGCAGCCAAGCTCGAAGGGGCATAGATGAGCAGTTCTTC.

CDR3 region: CAISPTGRGEKLFF. In DNA, the CDR3 is TGTGCCATCAGCCCGACAGGGCGAGGTGAAAAACTGTTTTTT. The chain links TRBV10-3 to TRBJ1-4, with 7 bases fitting TRBD1. This CDR3 spans 14 amino acids. Germline V gene lookup returns CDR1 ENHRY and CDR2 SYGVKD. Germline trimming cut 6 bases from V and 7 bases from J; bases unmatched to any gene: 8.

This sequence joins TRBV5-6 and TRBJ1-2; D is unresolved. The ends were cut back, 6 bases at V and 0 bases at J, with 12 bases in the middle. The CDR3 is made up of 14 amino acids. The germline V gene encodes CDR1 SGHDT and CDR2 YYEEEE. The DNA for the CDR3 is TGTGCCAGCACCACTGACACCTCTAACTATGGCTACACCTTC. Translated, it gives CASTTDTSNYGYTF.

This chain connects TRBV7-9 to TRBJ2-1, with D hard to call. Between the trimmed V and J ends, which lost 1 base and 7 bases, there was a span of 11 bases. The germline gives CDR1 SEHNR, CDR2 FQNEAQ (reference sequence). This CDR3 spans 14 amino acids. Here the CDR3 reads CASSLDAVLNEQFF. CDR3 in DNA: TGTGCCAGCAGCTTAGATGCAGTTTTAAATGAGCAGTTCTTC.

This chain links TRBV6-6 with TRBJ2-7; 10 bases line up with TRBD2. The CDR3 has 15 residues. Germline V gene lookup returns CDR1 MNHNY and CDR2 SVGAGI (reference sequence). V was clipped by 5 bases and J by 2 bases; unmatched bases: 6. In DNA, the CDR3 is TGTGCCAGCAGTAGTGGGACTAGCGTTACCTACGAGCAGTACTTC. It translates to CASSSGTSVTYEQYF.

The chain has TRBV18 and TRBJ2-3; unclear D gene. CDR3 size: 12 residues. The V gene's germline CDR1 is KGHSH and CDR2 LQKENI. With 3 bases removed from V and 6 bases from J, the gap between germline ends came to 7 bases. The CDR3 DNA follows: TGTGCCAGCTCACCCTCTACCGATACGCAGTATTTT. Encoded protein: CASSPSTDTQYF. Based on the CDR3 plus reference TRBV18 and TRBJ2-3, the full variable domain is NAGVMQNPRHLVRRRGQEARLRCSPMKGHSHVYWYRQLPEEGLKFMVYLQKENIIDESGMPKERFSAEFPKEGPSILRIQQVVRGDSAAYFCASSPSTDTQYFGPGTRLTVL.

The chain links TRBV19 to TRBJ2-7, with 9 bases fitting TRBD2. Germline CDR1 LNHDA, CDR2 SQIVND (reference sequence). The V segment lost 3 bases and the J segment 0 bases; nucleotides outside the gene matches: 9. The CDR3 is made up of 17 amino acids. This CDR3 reads CASSMGTSPSSSYEQYF. CDR3 DNA: TGTGCCAGTAGTATGGGGACTAGCCCTTCGAGCTCCTACGAGCAGTACTTC.

The chain carries TRBV7-2 and TRBJ1-1; D unresolved. This CDR3 comprises 14 residues. Trimming pared 1 base from V and 0 bases from J, leaving 6 bases between. Germline V gives CDR1 SGHTA, CDR2 FQGNSA. CDR3 protein: CASSLVWLNTEAFF. The DNA for the CDR3 is TGTGCCAGCAGCTTAGTATGGCTGAACACTGAAGCTTTCTTT.

As concerns this clone: Germline is not matched at one junction end, which may reflect a read error. The V call is TRBV18, the J call TRBJ1-1; D not certain. The CDR3 runs 13 residues. Germline values: CDR1 KGHSH, CDR2 LQKENI. CDR3 sequence (DNA): TGTGCCAGCTCGCCGCGGGATTGGGGAGGGCGTCTCTTT. Residues: CASSPRDWGGRLF. The whole variable domain, remainder taken from reference TRBV18 and TRBJ1-1, is NAGVMQNPRHLVRRRGQEARLRCSPMKGHSHVYWYRQLPEEGLKFMVYLQKENIIDESGMPKERFSAEFPKEGPSILRIQQVVRGDSAAYFCASSPRDWGGRLFGQGTRLTVV.